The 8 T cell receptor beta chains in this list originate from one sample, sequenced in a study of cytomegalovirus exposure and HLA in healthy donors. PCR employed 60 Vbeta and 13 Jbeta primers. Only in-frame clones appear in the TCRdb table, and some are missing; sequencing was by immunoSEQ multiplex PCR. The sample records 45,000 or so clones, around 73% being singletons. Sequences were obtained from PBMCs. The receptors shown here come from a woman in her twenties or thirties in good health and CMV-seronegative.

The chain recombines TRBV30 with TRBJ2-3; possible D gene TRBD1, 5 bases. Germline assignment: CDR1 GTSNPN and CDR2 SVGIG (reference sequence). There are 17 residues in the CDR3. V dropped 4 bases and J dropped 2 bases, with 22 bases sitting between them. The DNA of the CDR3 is TGTGCCTGGAATTCCTTTAACCGACAGACCCCCACAGATACGCAGTATTTT. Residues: CAWNSFNRQTPTDTQYF.

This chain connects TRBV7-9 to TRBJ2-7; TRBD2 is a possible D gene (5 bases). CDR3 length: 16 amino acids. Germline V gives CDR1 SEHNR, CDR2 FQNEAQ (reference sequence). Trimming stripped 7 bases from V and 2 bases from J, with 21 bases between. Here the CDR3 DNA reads TGTGCCAGCACCGCCACGTCCGGGGATCCGACCTACGAGCAGTACTTC. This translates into CASTATSGDPTYEQYF.

This CDR3 reads CASRGDSRSHYGYTF. In DNA, the CDR3 is TGTGCCAGCAGGGGGGACAGCCGATCTCACTATGGCTACACCTTC. This rearrangement joins TRBV6-5 to TRBJ1-2, with TRBD1 matching over 7 bases. The V gene end was trimmed by 6 bases and the J gene end by 3 bases; junction bases not matched to a gene: 10. The CDR3 totals 15 residues. Germline CDR1 is MNHEY and CDR2 is SVGAGI.

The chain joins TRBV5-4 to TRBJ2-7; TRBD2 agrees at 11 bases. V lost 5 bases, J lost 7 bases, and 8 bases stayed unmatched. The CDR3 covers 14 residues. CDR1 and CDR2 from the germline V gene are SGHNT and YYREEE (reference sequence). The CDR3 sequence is CASRLAGGRGEQYF. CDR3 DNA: TGTGCCAGCAGGCTAGCGGGAGGCCGAGGGGAGCAGTACTTC. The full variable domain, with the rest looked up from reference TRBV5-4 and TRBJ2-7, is ETGVTQSPTHLIKTRGQQVTLRCSSQSGHNTVSWYQQALGQGPQFIFQYYREEENGRGNFPPRFSGLQFPNYSSELNVNALELDDSALYLCASRLAGGRGEQYFGPGTRLTVT.

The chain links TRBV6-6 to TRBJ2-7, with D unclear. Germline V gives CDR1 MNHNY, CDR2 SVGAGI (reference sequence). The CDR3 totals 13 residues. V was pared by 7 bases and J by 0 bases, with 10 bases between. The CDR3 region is CASNSYSSYEQYF. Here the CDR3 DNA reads TGTGCCAGCAACAGCTACAGCTCCTACGAGCAGTACTTC.

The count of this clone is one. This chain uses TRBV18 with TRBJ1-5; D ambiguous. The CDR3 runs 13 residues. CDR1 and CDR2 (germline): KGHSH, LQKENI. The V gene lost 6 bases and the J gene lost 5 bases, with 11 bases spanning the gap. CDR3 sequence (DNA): TGTGCCAGCTCCCCCAGTACCGATCAGCCCCAGCATTTT. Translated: CASSPSTDQPQHF.

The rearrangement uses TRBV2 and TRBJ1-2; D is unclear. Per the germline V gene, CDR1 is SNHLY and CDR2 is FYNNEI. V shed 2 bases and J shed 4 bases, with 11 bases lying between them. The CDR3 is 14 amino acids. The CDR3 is CASSESTAFYGYTF. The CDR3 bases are TGTGCCAGCAGTGAATCAACAGCTTTCTATGGCTACACCTTC.

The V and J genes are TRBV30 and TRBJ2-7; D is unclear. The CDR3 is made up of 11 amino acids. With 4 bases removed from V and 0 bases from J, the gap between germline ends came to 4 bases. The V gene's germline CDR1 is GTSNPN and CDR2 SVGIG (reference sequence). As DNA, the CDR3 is TGTGCCTGGACGGGCTCCTACGAGCAGTACTTC. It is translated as CAWTGSYEQYF. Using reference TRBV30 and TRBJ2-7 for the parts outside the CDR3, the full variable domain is SQTIHQWPATLVQPVGSPLSLECTVEGTSNPNLYWYRQAAGRGLQLLFYSVGIGQISSEVPQNLSASRPQDRQFILSSKKLLLSDSGFYLCAWTGSYEQYFGPGTRLTVT.